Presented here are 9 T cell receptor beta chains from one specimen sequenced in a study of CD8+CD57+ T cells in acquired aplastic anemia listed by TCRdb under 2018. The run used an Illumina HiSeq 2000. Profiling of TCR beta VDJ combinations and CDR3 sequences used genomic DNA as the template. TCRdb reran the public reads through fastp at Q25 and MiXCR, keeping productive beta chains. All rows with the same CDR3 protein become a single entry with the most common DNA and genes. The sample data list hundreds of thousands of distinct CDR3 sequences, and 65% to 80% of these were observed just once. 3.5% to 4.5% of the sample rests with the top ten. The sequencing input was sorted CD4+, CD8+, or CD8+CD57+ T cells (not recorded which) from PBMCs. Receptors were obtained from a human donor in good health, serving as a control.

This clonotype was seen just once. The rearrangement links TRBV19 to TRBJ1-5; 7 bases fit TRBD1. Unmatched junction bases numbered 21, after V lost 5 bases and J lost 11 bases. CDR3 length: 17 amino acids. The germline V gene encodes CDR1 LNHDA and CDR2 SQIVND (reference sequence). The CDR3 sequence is CASSYLTPGTEAETQHF. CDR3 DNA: TGTGCCAGTAGTTACCTGACCCCGGGGACAGAAGCGGAGACCCAGCATTTT.

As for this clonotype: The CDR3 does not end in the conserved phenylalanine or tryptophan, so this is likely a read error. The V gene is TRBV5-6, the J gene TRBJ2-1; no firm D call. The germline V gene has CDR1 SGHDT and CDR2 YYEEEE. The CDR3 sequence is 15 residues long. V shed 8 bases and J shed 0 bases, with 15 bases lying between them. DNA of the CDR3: TGTGCCAGAGACATACCCCGAGGCTCCTACAATGAGCAGTTCCTC. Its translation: CARDIPRGSYNEQFL.

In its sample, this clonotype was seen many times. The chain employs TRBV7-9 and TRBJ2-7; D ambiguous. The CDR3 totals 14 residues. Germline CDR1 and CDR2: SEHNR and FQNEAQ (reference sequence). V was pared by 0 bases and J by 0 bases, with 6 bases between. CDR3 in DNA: TGTGCCAGCAGCTTAGCCAGTATCTCCTACGAGCAGTACTTC. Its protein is CASSLASISYEQYF. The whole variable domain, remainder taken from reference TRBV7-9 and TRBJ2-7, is DTGVSQNPRHKITKRGQNVTFRCDPISEHNRLYWYRQTLGQGPEFLTYFQNEAQLEKSRLLSDRFSAERPKGSFSTLEIQRTEQGDSAMYLCASSLASISYEQYFGPGTRLTVT.

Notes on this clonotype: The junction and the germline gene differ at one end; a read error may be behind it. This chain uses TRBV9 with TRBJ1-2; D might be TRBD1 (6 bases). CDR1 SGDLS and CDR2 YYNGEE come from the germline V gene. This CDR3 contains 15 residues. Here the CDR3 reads CASSWANGGIKGYTF. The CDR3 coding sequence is TGCGCCAGCAGCTGGGCGAACGGGGGCATTAAAGGTTACACCTTC.

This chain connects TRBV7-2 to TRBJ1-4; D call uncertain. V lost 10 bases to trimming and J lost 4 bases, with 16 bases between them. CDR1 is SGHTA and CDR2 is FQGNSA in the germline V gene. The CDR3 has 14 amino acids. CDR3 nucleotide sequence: TGTGCCACCAGAGGACGGACGAGTAATGAAAAACTGTTTTTT. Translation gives CATRGRTSNEKLFF. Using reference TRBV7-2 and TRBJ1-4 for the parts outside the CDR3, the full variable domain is GAGVSQSPSNKVTEKGKDVELRCDPISGHTALYWYRQSLGQGLEFLIYFQGNSAPDKSGLPSDRFSAERTGGSVSTLTIQRTQQEDSAVYLCATRGRTSNEKLFFGSGTQLSVL.

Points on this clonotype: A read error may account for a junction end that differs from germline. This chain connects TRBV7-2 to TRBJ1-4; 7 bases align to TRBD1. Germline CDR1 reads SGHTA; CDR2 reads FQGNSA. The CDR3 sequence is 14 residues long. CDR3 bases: TGTGCCAGCAGCCAAGGGACAGATACTGAAAAACTTTTCTTT. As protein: CASSQGTDTEKLFF.

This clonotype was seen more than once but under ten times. This chain's CDR3 is CARGSQGYYGYTF. In DNA form, the CDR3 reads TGTGCCAGAGGGTCACAGGGGTACTATGGCTACACCTTC. The rearrangement links TRBV3-1 to TRBJ1-2, with TRBD1 matching over 7 bases. V shed 9 bases and J 3 bases; nucleotides not matched to a gene: 7. The germline CDR1 and CDR2 sequences are LGHDT and YNNKEL (reference sequence). The CDR3 has 13 residues.

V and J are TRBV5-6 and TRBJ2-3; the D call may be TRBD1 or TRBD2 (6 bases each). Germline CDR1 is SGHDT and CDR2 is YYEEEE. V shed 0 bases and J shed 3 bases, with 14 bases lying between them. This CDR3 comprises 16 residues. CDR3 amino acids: CASSLGGGGVTDTQYF. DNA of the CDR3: TGTGCCAGCAGCTTGGGAGGGGGAGGTGTGACAGATACGCAGTATTTT.

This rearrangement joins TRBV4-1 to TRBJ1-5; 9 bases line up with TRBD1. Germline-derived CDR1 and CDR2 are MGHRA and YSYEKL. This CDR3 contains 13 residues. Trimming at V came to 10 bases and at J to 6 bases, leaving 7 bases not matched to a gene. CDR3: CAIGDRASQPQHF. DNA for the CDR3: TGCGCCATCGGGGACAGGGCTAGTCAGCCCCAGCATTTT.